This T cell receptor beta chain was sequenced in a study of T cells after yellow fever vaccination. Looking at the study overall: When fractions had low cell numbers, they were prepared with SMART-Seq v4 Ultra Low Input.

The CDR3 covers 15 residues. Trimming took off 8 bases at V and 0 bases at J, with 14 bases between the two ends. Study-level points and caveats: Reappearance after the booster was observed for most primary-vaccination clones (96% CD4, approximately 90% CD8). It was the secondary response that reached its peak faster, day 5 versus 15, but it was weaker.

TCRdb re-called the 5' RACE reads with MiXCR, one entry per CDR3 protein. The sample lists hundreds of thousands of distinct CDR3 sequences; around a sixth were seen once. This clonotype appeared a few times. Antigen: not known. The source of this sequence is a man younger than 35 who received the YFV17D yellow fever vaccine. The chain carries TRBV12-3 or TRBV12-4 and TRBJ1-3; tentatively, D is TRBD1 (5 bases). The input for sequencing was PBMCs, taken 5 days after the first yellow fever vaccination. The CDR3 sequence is CASGMRGVSGNTIYF. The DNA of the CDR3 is TGTGCCAGCGGGATGCGGGGGGTCTCTGGAAACACCATATATTTT.